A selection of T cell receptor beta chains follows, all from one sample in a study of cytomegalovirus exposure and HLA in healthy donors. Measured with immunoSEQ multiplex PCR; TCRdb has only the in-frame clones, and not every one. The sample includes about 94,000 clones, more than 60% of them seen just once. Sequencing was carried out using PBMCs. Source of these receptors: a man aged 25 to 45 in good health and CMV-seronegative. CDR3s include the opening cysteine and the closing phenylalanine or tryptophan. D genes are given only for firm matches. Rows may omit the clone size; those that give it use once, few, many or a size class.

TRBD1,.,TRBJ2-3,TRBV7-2,CASSLSGQGGDTQYF,TGTGCCAGCAGCTTATCGGGACAGGGTGGGGATACGCAGTATTTT
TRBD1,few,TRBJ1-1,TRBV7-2,CASSFLGRGHTEAFF,TGTGCCAGCAGCTTCCTGGGCAGGGGGCACACTGAAGCTTTCTTT
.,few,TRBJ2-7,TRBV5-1,CASLPRAGAFYEQYF,TGCGCCAGCCTCCCTAGGGCAGGGGCATTTTACGAGCAGTACTTC
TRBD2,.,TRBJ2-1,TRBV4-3,CASSHDRGLADTGEQFF,TGCGCCAGCAGCCATGACCGGGGACTAGCGGACACGGGTGAGCAGTTCTTC
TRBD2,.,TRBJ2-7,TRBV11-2,CASRALDFRGRYEQYF,TGTGCCAGCAGGGCTCTTGATTTCCGCGGGAGATACGAGCAGTACTTC
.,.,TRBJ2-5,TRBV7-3,CASSSGTNQETQYF,TGTGCCAGCAGCTCCGGGACAAACCAAGAGACCCAGTACTTC
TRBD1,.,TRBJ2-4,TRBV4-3,CASSRDRAAKNIQCF,TGCGCCAGCAGCCGGGACAGGGCAGCCAAAAACATTCAGTGCTTC
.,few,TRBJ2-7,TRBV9,CASSVSNRGGYEQYF,TGTGCCAGCAGCGTGAGTAACAGGGGGGGCTACGAGCAGTACTTC
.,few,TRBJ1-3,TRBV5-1,CASSSTGFGNTIYF,TGCGCCAGCAGCTCTACAGGGTTTGGAAACACCATATATTTT
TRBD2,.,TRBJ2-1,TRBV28,CASRRPPTGGKNEQFF,TGTGCCAGCAGACGCCCCCCCACGGGAGGTAAAAATGAGCAGTTCTTC
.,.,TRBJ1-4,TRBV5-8,CASSLIGFVGSEKLFF,TGTGCCAGCAGCTTAATCGGGTTTGTTGGTAGTGAAAAACTGTTTTTT
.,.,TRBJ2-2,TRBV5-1,CASSLTSNTGELFF,TGCGCCAGCAGCCTGACTTCCAACACCGGGGAGCTGTTTTTT
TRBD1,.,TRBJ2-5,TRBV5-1,CASSRDRGDMTQYF,TGCGCCAGCAGCCGCGACAGGGGAGACATGACCCAGTACTTC
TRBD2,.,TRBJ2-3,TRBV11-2,CASSPGGGGGGDTQYF,TGTGCCAGCAGCCCCGGAGGCGGGGGGGGTGGAGATACGCAGTATTTT
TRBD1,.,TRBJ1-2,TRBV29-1,CSVGSITGGIGYTF,TGCAGCGTGGGATCAATCACAGGGGGCATCGGCTACACCTTC
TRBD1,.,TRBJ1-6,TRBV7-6,CARWRPGTEINSPLHF,TGTGCCAGGTGGAGACCCGGGACAGAAATTAATTCACCCCTCCACTTT
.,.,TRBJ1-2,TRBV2,CASSEGGRIYGYTF,TGTGCCAGCAGTGAAGGAGGCCGGATTTATGGCTACACCTTC
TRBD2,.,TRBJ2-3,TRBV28,CASSSQRGLTDTQYF,TGTGCCAGCAGCTCGCAGCGGGGCCTCACAGATACGCAGTATTTT
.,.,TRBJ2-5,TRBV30,CAWGPGQTKETQYF,TGTGCCTGGGGACCGGGACAAACTAAAGAGACCCAGTACTTC
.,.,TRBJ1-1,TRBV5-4,CASSVLGEGNTEAFF,TGTGCCAGCAGCGTCCTTGGGGAGGGGAACACTGAAGCTTTCTTT
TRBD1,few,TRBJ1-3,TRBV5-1,CASSAGTGGNTIYF,TGCGCCAGCAGCGCCGGGACAGGTGGAAACACCATATATTTT
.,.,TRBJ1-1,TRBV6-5,CASSPDRFPEAFF,TGTGCCAGCAGCCCCGACAGGTTCCCTGAAGCTTTCTTT
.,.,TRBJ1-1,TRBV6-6,CASRLGGGKAFF,TGTGCCAGCAGACTAGGGGGGGGTAAAGCTTTCTTT
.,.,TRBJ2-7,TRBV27,CASLSTLGQQYF,TGTGCCAGCCTCTCCACATTGGGGCAACAGTACTTC
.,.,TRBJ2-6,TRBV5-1,CASSEGSLSGANVLTF,TGCGCCAGCAGCGAGGGCAGCCTCTCTGGGGCCAACGTCCTGACTTTC
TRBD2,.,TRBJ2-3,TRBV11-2,CASSLDPSGSPDTQYF,TGTGCCAGCAGCTTAGATCCTAGCGGGAGCCCAGATACGCAGTATTTT
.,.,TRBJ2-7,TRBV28,CASSPPTKTYEQYF,TGTGCCAGCAGTCCGCCTACGAAAACCTACGAGCAGTACTTC
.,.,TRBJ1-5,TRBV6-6,CASRLDSNQPQHF,TGTGCCAGCAGACTTGATAGCAATCAGCCCCAGCATTTT
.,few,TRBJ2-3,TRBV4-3,CASSQDMTDGADTQYF,TGCGCCAGCAGCCAAGATATGACGGACGGGGCAGATACGCAGTATTTT
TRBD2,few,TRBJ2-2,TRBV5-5,CASSSTSGGDTGELFF,TGTGCCAGCAGCTCGACTAGCGGGGGGGACACCGGGGAGCTGTTTTTT